Below are 27 T cell receptor beta chains sequenced from a single sample in a study of neoadjuvant anti-PD-1 for oral cavity cancer. Sample time point: after neoadjuvant nivolumab, at surgical resection. The method was immunoSEQ multiplex PCR; TCRdb's version includes in-frame clones alone and lacks a portion of them. Among 37,000 or so clones listed, about 36% were seen once. Sequencing was performed on tumor tissue, taken after nivolumab (anti-PD-1) treatment. These receptors all come from a person aged 35-79 years with oral cavity squamous cell carcinoma.

The chain recombines TRBV5-1 with TRBJ2-3, with 7 bases lining up with TRBD1. Germline V gene sequence: CDR1 SGHRS, CDR2 YFSETQ. With 6 bases clipped from V and 1 base from J, the junction kept 5 bases outside the gene matches. The CDR3 has 14 amino acids. Here the CDR3 DNA reads TGCGCCAGCACCCACAGGGGTGGCACAGATACGCAGTATTTT. It yields the protein CASTHRGGTDTQYF.

The genes are TRBV11-2 and TRBJ2-3, with 9 bases that match TRBD1. CDR3 size: 15 residues. The trim removed 3 bases at V and 4 bases at J, leaving 5 bases unmatched. Germline CDR1 SGHAT, CDR2 FQNNGV. The CDR3 sequence is CASSFSGQGPDTQYF. As DNA, the CDR3 is TGTGCCAGCAGCTTTTCGGGACAGGGTCCAGATACGCAGTATTTT.

The rearrangement joins TRBV29-1 to TRBJ2-1, with unresolved D. V was cut by 7 bases and J by 7 bases, with 14 bases left in between. Germline V gene data show CDR1 as SQVTM and CDR2 as ANQGSEA. This CDR3 has 12 residues. The CDR3 nucleotides read TGCAGCGGGGCGCAAAGAGCAAATGAGCAGTTCTTC. It is translated as CSGAQRANEQFF.

The chain combines TRBV6-5 with TRBJ2-1; D ambiguous. The CDR3 is made up of 15 amino acids. Germline CDR1 is MNHEY and CDR2 is SVGAGI. V was clipped by 5 bases and J by 0 bases, with 11 bases between them. In nucleotides, the CDR3 is TGTGCCAGCAGTGTTAACCCGAGCTCCTACAATGAGCAGTTCTTC. It translates to CASSVNPSSYNEQFF.

This clone was observed a few times. The chain joins TRBV6-5 to TRBJ2-7; tentatively, D is TRBD2 (7 bases). The CDR3 has 13 residues. Trimming took off 8 bases at V and 4 bases at J, with 15 bases between the two ends. The germline V gene encodes CDR1 MNHEY and CDR2 SVGAGI. CDR3: CASRGGAGYEQYF. The CDR3 region has the DNA TGTGCCAGCCGAGGGGGGGCCGGGTACGAGCAGTACTTC.

V gene TRBV5-1 combines with J gene TRBJ2-3, with no clear D. This CDR3 is built from 12 residues. Germline values: CDR1 SGHRS, CDR2 YFSETQ. The V end was cut by 4 bases, the J end by 1 base, with 4 bases between. In DNA form, the CDR3 reads TGCGCCAGCAGCCCAGGCACAGATACGCAGTATTTT. This encodes CASSPGTDTQYF.

The V gene is TRBV18, the J gene TRBJ2-5; D gene uncertain. The CDR3 runs 13 residues. V was trimmed by 3 bases and J by 4 bases, leaving 9 bases between them. Germline CDR1 reads KGHSH; CDR2 reads LQKENI. The CDR3 protein is CASSPGNGETQYF. The DNA of the CDR3 is TGTGCCAGCTCACCCGGCAACGGAGAGACCCAGTACTTC.

The chain recombines TRBV29-1 with TRBJ2-5, with 8 nucleotides matching TRBD1. Germline values: CDR1 SQVTM, CDR2 ANQGSEA. V lost 3 bases and J lost 4; bases outside the gene matches: 13. The CDR3 has 16 amino acids. This CDR3 reads CSVDAGTGVRGETQYF. The CDR3 DNA reads TGCAGCGTTGATGCCGGGACAGGAGTCCGGGGAGAGACCCAGTACTTC.

This clone showed up just a few times. The V and J genes are TRBV6-5 and TRBJ1-4; no clear D. Germline values: CDR1 MNHEY, CDR2 SVGAGI. The CDR3 has 15 residues. Trimming took off 2 bases at V and 5 bases at J, with 12 bases between the two ends. CDR3 DNA sequence: TGTGCCAGCAGTTACGGCAGACACCTCAATGAAAAACTGTTTTTT. It encodes CASSYGRHLNEKLFF.

This clone was picked up a small number of times. This sequence joins TRBV10-3 and TRBJ1-6, with D possibly TRBD1 on 5 matching bases. The V gene's germline CDR1 is ENHRY and CDR2 SYGVKD. The CDR3 extends over 13 amino acids. With 6 bases removed from V and 9 bases from J, the gap between germline ends came to 12 bases. DNA for the CDR3: TGTGCCATCAGGGGGACGGTCCCTTCACCCCTCCACTTT. As protein: CAIRGTVPSPLHF.

The table lists this clone with a few counts. The V and J genes are TRBV19 and TRBJ1-1, with 8 bases aligning to TRBD1. The CDR3 runs to 15 residues. Germline lookup yields CDR1 LNHDA and CDR2 SQIVND (reference sequence). Losses at the gene ends were 5 bases for V and 5 bases for J; bases not matched to a gene: 10. The CDR3 nucleotides are TGTGCCAGTAGTGCACACCGGGACAGGCCTACTGAAGCTTTCTTT. Its protein product is CASSAHRDRPTEAFF.

This clone was seen just once. The V call is TRBV29-1, the J call TRBJ2-1; D gene uncertain. Deletions cut 3 bases from V and 0 bases from J, with 6 bases between. Germline V gene data show CDR1 as SQVTM and CDR2 as ANQGSEA. This CDR3 has 13 amino acids. CDR3 sequence (DNA): TGCAGCGTTGACAGTGTCTCCTACAATGAGCAGTTCTTC. It encodes CSVDSVSYNEQFF.

The rearrangement uses TRBV28 and TRBJ1-2; weak D call: TRBD1 (6 bases). CDR1 and CDR2 from the germline V gene are MDHEN and SYDVKM. V was trimmed by 4 bases and J by 0 bases, leaving 18 bases between them. The CDR3 runs 17 residues. CDR3 loop: CASSSPGHLLSNYGYTF. CDR3 bases: TGTGCCAGCAGTTCACCGGGACACCTACTATCTAACTATGGCTACACCTTC.

This clone occurred many times. J is TRBJ1-6 and V is TRBV27; unclear D gene. Germline assignment: CDR1 MNHEY and CDR2 SMNVEV (reference sequence). Between the trimmed V and J ends, which lost 6 bases and 7 bases, there was a span of 13 bases. The CDR3 runs to 14 residues. This chain's CDR3 is CASSPAGANSPLHF. DNA for the CDR3: TGTGCCAGCAGCCCGGCCGGTGCCAATTCACCCCTCCACTTT.

This clone has more than one count but fewer than ten. This chain links TRBV25-1 with TRBJ2-5; possibly TRBD1 or TRBD2 for D (5 bases each). The germline V gene encodes CDR1 MGHDK and CDR2 SYGVNS. V gave up 2 bases and J gave up 3 bases, with 10 bases separating them. The CDR3 runs 14 residues. For the CDR3, the DNA is TGTGCCAGCAGTGAAATGCGAGGGGAAGAGACCCAGTACTTC. Amino acid sequence: CASSEMRGEETQYF.

The chain links TRBV5-1 to TRBJ2-7; 9 bases fit TRBD2. CDR3 length: 16 residues. Germline-derived CDR1 and CDR2 are SGHRS and YFSETQ. Trimming took 0 bases from V and 1 from J; bases not matched to a gene: 5. The CDR3, as DNA: TGCGCCAGCAGCTTGGATTCTAGCGGGGTTTCCTACGAGCAGTACTTC. Its translation: CASSLDSSGVSYEQYF.

This chain links TRBV7-9 with TRBJ2-6; D not resolved. There are 15 residues in the CDR3. V was trimmed by 5 bases and J by 0 bases, leaving 8 bases between them. The germline V gene has CDR1 SEHNR and CDR2 FQNEAQ (reference sequence). This CDR3 is CASSLLSSGANVLTF. DNA of the CDR3: TGTGCCAGCAGCCTCCTCTCCTCTGGGGCCAACGTCCTGACTTTC.

The V and J genes are TRBV9 and TRBJ2-3, with 9 positions matching TRBD2. The germline V gene has CDR1 SGDLS and CDR2 YYNGEE. V trimming: 3 bases; J trimming: 4 bases; junction bases outside the gene matches: 9. The CDR3 has 16 amino acids. CDR3 coding DNA: TGTGCCAGCAGCGCCCCGGGACTAGCCCTTTCAGATACGCAGTATTTT. Translation gives CASSAPGLALSDTQYF.

This chain joins TRBV7-9 and TRBJ1-1; D might be TRBD1 (6 bases). Germline V lookup: CDR1 SEHNR, CDR2 FQNEAQ (reference sequence). The CDR3 loop spans 17 amino acids. Trimming took 1 base from V and 0 from J, leaving 15 bases between them. The CDR3 DNA reads TGTGCCAGCAGCTTAGGGGCGGGACACAACTTGAACACTGAAGCTTTCTTT. Translating it yields CASSLGAGHNLNTEAFF.

Only a few counts were recorded for this clone. The genes are TRBV5-1 and TRBJ1-1; D remains unclear. The CDR3 contains 13 residues. V gave up 0 bases and J gave up 8 bases, with 11 bases separating them. From germline, CDR1 is SGHRS and CDR2 YFSETQ. The CDR3 reads CASSLGAQLEAFF. CDR3 coding DNA: TGCGCCAGCAGCTTGGGGGCACAATTAGAAGCTTTCTTT.

In this sample, this clone turned up once. The V call is TRBV6-5, the J call TRBJ1-1, with TRBD1 matching 8 bases. After removal of 6 bases from V and 4 bases from J, the junction contained 7 bases not matched to a gene. The CDR3 length is 14 residues. Germline CDR1 reads MNHEY; CDR2 reads SVGAGI. Written as DNA, the CDR3 is TGTGCCAGCAGCTTACAGGGGGGGCTCACTGAAGCTTTCTTT. This gives the protein CASSLQGGLTEAFF.

This chain joins TRBV30 and TRBJ1-1; D unclear. CDR1 and CDR2 from the germline V gene are GTSNPN and SVGIG (reference sequence). V was clipped by 0 bases and J by 3 bases, with 14 bases between them. The CDR3 sequence is 15 residues long. CDR3 region: CAWSVLPGRYTEAFF. The CDR3 region has the DNA TGTGCCTGGAGTGTACTGCCGGGGAGGTACACTGAAGCTTTCTTT.

This clone was detected a few times. This sequence joins TRBV2 and TRBJ2-2; 10 bases match TRBD2. Germline values: CDR1 SNHLY, CDR2 FYNNEI. The CDR3 is 16 residues long. J lost 6 bases, V lost 6 bases, and 10 bases had no gene match. This CDR3 is CASSALAGATPGELFF. CDR3 in DNA: TGTGCCAGCAGCGCCCTAGCGGGGGCGACCCCCGGGGAGCTGTTTTTT.

This clone turned up a few times. J is TRBJ2-2 and V is TRBV25-1; TRBD2 aligns across 7 bases. V dropped 6 bases and J dropped 6; count of bases not matched to a gene: 10. Germline V gene sequence: CDR1 MGHDK, CDR2 SYGVNS. This CDR3 is built from 15 residues. CDR3 residues: CASSRGTTRPGELFF. The CDR3 bases are TGTGCCAGCAGCCGCGGGACTACGCGGCCCGGGGAGCTGTTTTTT.

The V gene is TRBV5-4, the J gene TRBJ2-3, with 7 bases aligning to TRBD2. This CDR3 region has 17 residues. Germline V lookup: CDR1 SGHNT, CDR2 YYREEE (reference sequence). The V gene end was trimmed by 4 bases and the J gene end by 8 bases; junction bases not matched to a gene: 19. The DNA for the CDR3 is TGTGCCAGCAGCCCACAACTTAGGGCTAGCGGATATACTACGCAGTATTTT. This translates into CASSPQLRASGYTTQYF.

This chain joins TRBV10-3 and TRBJ1-5; D remains unclear. This CDR3 has 13 residues. V lost 0 bases, J lost 4 bases, and 4 bases lay in between. Looked up from germline, CDR1 is ENHRY and CDR2 is SYGVKD. The CDR3 here is CAISESGNQPQHF. In nucleotides, the CDR3 is TGTGCCATCAGTGAGTCGGGGAATCAGCCCCAGCATTTT.

This clone was seen a few times. The CDR3 DNA reads TGTGCCAGCAGCGTTCAAGCGGAGACTGCTAATGAGCAGTTCTTC. This encodes CASSVQAETANEQFF. This chain joins TRBV7-6 and TRBJ2-1, with D possibly matching TRBD2 (5 bases). V lost 5 bases, J lost 7 bases, and 18 bases lay in between. CDR1 is SGHVS and CDR2 is FNYEAQ in the germline V gene. The CDR3 contains 15 residues.